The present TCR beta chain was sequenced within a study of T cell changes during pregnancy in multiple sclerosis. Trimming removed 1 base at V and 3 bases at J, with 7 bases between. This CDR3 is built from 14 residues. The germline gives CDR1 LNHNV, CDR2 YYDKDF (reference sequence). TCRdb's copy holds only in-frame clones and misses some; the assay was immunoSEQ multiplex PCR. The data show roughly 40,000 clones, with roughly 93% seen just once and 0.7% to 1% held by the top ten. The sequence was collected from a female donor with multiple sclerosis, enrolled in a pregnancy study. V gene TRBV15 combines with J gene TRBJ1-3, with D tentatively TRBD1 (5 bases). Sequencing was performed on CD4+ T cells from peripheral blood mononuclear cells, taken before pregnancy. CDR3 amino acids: CATSRVDSGNTIYF. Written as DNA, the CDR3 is TGTGCCACCAGCAGAGTTGACAGTGGAAACACCATATATTTT.